This TCR beta chain was sequenced in a study of low-dose radiotherapy and immunotherapy resistance in tumors. Overall study context: A total of 13 Gy over 26 weeks was given to Cohort 2 as 1 Gy per fraction every two weeks.

Alpha and beta chains were covered, as first-strand cDNA relied on TRAV- and TRBV-specific primers. PCR amplification of the TCRs was performed with Phusion for approximately 20 PCR cycles, and it relied on a constant-region primer together with a V-primer adapter. In vitro transcription was used to amplify the isolated mRNA. Via MiXCR, TCRdb re-called the reads, giving one row per CDR3 protein. The data contain 57,000 or so distinct CDR3 sequences, around 25% of them singletons. This clonotype was counted many times. Trimming shortened V by 4 bases and J by 5 bases, and 16 bases separated the two germline ends. Germline lookup yields CDR1 KGHDR and CDR2 SFDVKD. The CDR3 is 15 amino acids. Indicated time point: before trial treatment. Eligibility criteria specified advanced solid malignancies devoid of tumor-infiltrating lymphocytes.

The receptor comes from a male donor with prostate cancer. This material consisted of PBMCs, taken before treatment. The chain recombines TRBV24-1 with TRBJ2-5; D is unclear. Written as DNA, the CDR3 is TGTGCCACCAGTGACCCCGCCCGAAACGGGGAGACCCAGTACTTC. Translated, it gives CATSDPARNGETQYF.